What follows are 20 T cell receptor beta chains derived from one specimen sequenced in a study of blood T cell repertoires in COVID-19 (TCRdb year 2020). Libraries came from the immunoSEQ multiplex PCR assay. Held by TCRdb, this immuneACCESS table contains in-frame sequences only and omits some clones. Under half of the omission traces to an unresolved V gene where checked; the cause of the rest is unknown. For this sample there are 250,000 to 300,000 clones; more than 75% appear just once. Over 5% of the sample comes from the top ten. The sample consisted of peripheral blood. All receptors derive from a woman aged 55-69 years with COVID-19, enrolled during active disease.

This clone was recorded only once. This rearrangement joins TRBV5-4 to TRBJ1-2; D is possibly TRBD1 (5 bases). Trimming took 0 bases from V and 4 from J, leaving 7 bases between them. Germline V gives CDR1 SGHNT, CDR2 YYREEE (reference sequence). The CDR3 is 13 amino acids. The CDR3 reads CASSLVQAYGYTF. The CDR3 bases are TGTGCCAGCAGCTTGGTACAGGCCTATGGCTACACCTTC.

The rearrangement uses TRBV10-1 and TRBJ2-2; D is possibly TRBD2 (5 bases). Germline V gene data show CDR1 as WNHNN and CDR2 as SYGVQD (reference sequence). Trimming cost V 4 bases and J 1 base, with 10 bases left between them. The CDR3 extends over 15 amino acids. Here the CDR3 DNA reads TGCGCCAGCAGTGGGGTAGCGCAGAACACCGGGGAGCTGTTTTTT. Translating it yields CASSGVAQNTGELFF.

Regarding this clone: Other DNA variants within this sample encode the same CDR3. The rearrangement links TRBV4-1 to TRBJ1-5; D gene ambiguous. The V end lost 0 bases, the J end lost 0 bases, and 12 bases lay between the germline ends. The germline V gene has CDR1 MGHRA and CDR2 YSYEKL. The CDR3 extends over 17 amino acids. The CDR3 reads CASSQDLRGYSNQPQHF. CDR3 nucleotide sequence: TGCGCCAGCAGCCAAGATCTCCGGGGATATAGCAATCAGCCCCAGCATTTT.

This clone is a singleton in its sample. CDR3 DNA sequence: TGTGCCAGCAGTTTTATGGCAGGAAACATTCAGTACTTC. It encodes CASSFMAGNIQYF. The V call is TRBV28, the J call TRBJ2-4; D remains ambiguous. The V gene's germline CDR1 is MDHEN and CDR2 SYDVKM. This CDR3 is 13 amino acids long. Trimming removed 3 bases from V and 6 bases from J, with 9 bases in between.

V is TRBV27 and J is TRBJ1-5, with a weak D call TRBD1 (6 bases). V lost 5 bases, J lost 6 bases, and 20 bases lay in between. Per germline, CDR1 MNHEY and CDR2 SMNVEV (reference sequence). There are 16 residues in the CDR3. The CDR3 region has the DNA TGTGCCAGCAGTCCATCCTGGCAGGGGTGGAGTCAGCCCCAGCATTTT. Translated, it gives CASSPSWQGWSQPQHF.

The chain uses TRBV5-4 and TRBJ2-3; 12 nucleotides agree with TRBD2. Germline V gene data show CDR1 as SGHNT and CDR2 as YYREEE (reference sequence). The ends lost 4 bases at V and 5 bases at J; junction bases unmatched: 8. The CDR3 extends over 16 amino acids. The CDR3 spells CASSPRLAGAEDTQYF. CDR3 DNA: TGTGCCAGCAGCCCACGACTAGCGGGAGCTGAAGATACGCAGTATTTT.

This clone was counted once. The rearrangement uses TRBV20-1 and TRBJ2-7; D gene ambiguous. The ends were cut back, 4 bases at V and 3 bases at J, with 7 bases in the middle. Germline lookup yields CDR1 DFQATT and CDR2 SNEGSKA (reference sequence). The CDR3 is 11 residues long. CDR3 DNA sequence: TGCAGTGCTACCCCGGGCTACGAGCAGTACTTC. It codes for CSATPGYEQYF.

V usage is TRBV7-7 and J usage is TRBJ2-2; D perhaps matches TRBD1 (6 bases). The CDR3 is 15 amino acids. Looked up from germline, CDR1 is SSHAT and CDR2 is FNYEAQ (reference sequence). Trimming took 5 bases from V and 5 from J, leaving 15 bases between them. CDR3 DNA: TGTGCCAGCAGCCAGCAAACAGGGATAACCGGGGAGCTGTTTTTT. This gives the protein CASSQQTGITGELFF.

The DNA for the CDR3 is TGTGCCAGCTCGGAACAGAATGAAGCTTTCTTT. It is translated as CASSEQNEAFF. The rearrangement uses TRBV19 and TRBJ1-1; D remains unclear. The V end lost 9 bases, the J end lost 7 bases, and 12 bases lay between the germline ends. Germline V gives CDR1 LNHDA, CDR2 SQIVND (reference sequence). This CDR3 is built from 11 residues.

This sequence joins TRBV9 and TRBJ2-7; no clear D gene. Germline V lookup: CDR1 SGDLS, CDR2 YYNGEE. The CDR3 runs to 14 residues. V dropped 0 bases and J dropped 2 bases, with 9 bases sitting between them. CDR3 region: CASSVDSRAYEQYF. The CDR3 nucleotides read TGTGCCAGCAGCGTAGACAGTCGAGCCTACGAGCAGTACTTC.

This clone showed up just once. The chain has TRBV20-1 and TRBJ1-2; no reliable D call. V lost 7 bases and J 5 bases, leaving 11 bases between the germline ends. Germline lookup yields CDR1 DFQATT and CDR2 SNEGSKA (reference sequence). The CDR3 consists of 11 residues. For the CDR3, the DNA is TGCAGTGTCGAGGTTACTTATGGCTACACCTTC. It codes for CSVEVTYGYTF.

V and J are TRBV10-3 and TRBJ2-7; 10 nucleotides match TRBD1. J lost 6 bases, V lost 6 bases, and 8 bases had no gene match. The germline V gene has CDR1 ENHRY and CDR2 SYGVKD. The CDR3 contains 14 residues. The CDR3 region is CAIRGDRGGVEQYF. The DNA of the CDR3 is TGTGCCATCAGGGGGGACAGGGGAGGCGTCGAGCAGTACTTC.

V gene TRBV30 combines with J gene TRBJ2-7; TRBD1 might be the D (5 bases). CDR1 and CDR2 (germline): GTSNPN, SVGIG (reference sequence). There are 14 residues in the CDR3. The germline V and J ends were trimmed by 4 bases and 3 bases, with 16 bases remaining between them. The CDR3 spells CAWTRRGRNYEQYF. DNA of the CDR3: TGTGCCTGGACCCGAAGGGGCAGGAACTACGAGCAGTACTTC.

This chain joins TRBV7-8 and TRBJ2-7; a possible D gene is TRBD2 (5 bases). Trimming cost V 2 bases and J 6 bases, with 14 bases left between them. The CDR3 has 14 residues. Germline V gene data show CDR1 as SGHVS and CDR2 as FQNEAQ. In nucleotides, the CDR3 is TGTGCCAGCAGCTTAAGCGGTCCGGTATCCGAGCAGTACTTC. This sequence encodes CASSLSGPVSEQYF.

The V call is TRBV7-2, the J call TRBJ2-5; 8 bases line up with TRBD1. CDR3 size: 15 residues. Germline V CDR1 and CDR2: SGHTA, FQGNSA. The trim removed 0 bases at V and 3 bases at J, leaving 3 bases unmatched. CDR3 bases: TGTGCCAGCAGCTTAGCCTGGACAGGGAAAGAGACCCAGTACTTC. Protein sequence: CASSLAWTGKETQYF.

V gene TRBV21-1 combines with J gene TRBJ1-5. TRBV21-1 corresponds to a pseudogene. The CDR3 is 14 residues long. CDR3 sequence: CASSKGRSNQPQHF. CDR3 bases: TGTGCCAGCAGCAAAGGCCGGAGCAATCAGCCCCAGCATTTT.

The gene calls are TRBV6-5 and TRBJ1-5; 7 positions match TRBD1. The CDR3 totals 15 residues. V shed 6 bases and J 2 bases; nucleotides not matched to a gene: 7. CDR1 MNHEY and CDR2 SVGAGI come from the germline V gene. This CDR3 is CASSSRGFGNQPQHF. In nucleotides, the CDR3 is TGTGCCAGCAGCAGCAGGGGGTTTGGCAATCAGCCCCAGCATTTT.

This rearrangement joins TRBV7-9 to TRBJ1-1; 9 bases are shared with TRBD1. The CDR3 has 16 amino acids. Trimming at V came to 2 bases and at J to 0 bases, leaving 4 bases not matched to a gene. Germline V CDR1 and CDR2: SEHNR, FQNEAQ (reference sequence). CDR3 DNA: TGTGCCAGCAGCTTACCGCGACAGGGGGTGAACACTGAAGCTTTCTTT. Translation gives CASSLPRQGVNTEAFF.

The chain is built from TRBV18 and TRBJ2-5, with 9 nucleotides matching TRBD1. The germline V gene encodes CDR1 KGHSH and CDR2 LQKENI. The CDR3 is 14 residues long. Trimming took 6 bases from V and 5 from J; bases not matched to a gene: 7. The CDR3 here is CASSVTGGSETQYF. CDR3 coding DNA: TGTGCCAGCTCGGTGACAGGGGGGTCGGAGACCCAGTACTTC.

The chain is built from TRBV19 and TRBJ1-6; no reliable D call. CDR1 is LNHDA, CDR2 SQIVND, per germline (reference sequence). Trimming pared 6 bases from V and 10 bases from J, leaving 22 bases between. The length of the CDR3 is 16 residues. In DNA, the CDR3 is TGTGCCAGTAGCCCTACCGGGGAGGGCTGGAAGTCACCCCTCCACTTT. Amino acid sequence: CASSPTGEGWKSPLHF. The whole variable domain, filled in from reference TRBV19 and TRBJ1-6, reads DGGITQSPKYLFRKEGQNVTLSCEQNLNHDAMYWYRQDPGQGLRLIYYSQIVNDFQKGDIAEGYSVSREKKESFPLTVTSAQKNPTAFYLCASSPTGEGWKSPLHFGNGTRLTVT.